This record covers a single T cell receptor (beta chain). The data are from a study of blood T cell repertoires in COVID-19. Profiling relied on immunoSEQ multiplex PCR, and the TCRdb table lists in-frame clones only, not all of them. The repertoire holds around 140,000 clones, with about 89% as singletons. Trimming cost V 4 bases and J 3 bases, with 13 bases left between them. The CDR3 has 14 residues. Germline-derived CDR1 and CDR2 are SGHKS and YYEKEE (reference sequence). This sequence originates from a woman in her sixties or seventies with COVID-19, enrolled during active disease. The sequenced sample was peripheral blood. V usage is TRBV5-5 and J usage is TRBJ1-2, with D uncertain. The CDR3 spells CASSRLRDDYGYTF. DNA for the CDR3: TGTGCCAGCAGCCGACTCCGGGATGACTATGGCTACACCTTC.